The 22 T cell receptor beta chains below come from one sample, sequenced in a study of T-cell memory formation after mild COVID-19. TCRdb passed the 5' RACE reads through MiXCR, listing each CDR3 protein once. The data show 100,000 to 120,000 distinct CDR3 sequences, 15% to 20% seen once. The sample comprised PBMCs or a T cell subset sorted from them (not recorded which). These receptors were taken from a man between 18 and 29 years old who had mild COVID-19 (a few samples of this study predate the infection). Cell type and time point are not known.

This chain joins TRBV11-2 and TRBJ1-1; 10 bases are shared with TRBD1. Germline V gene sequence: CDR1 SGHAT, CDR2 FQNNGV. This CDR3 spans 15 amino acids. Unmatched junction bases numbered 9, after V lost 7 bases and J lost 4 bases. The CDR3 DNA reads as TGTGCCAGCAACCCTCGGACAGGGGGGGCCACTGAAGCTTTCTTT. It codes for CASNPRTGGATEAFF.

This clonotype came up a few times. The rearrangement joins TRBV20-1 to TRBJ1-2; D is possibly TRBD1 (5 bases). The CDR3 consists of 13 residues. Per germline, CDR1 DFQATT and CDR2 SNEGSKA (reference sequence). Trimming took off 0 bases at V and 8 bases at J, with 13 bases between the two ends. The CDR3 bases are TGCAGTGCTAGAGAAGACAGTCAGGGCGGCTACACCTTC. This sequence encodes CSAREDSQGGYTF.

This chain links TRBV5-1 with TRBJ2-5; TRBD1 matches at 9 bases. The CDR3 totals 13 residues. CDR1 is SGHRS, CDR2 YFSETQ, per germline. V trimming: 6 bases; J trimming: 7 bases; junction bases outside the gene matches: 7. CDR3 sequence: CASMVGQGRTQYF. The CDR3 region has the DNA TGCGCCAGCATGGTGGGACAGGGTAGGACCCAGTACTTC.

The chain couples TRBV4-3 to TRBJ2-1; TRBD1 might be the D (6 bases). The CDR3 sequence is 15 residues long. Germline V gene data show CDR1 as LGHNA and CDR2 as YSLEER. Deletions cut 4 bases from V and 4 bases from J, with 14 bases between. This CDR3 is CASSPTGRSYNEQFF. CDR3 coding DNA: TGCGCCAGCAGCCCCACAGGGAGATCGTACAATGAGCAGTTCTTC.

The sample holds a few counts of this clonotype. The chain links TRBV27 to TRBJ1-5; the D is unclear. The CDR3 runs to 13 residues. Germline assignment: CDR1 MNHEY and CDR2 SMNVEV (reference sequence). V gave up 2 bases and J gave up 7 bases, with 9 bases separating them. This CDR3 reads CASSLKGRQPQHF. The CDR3 nucleotides read TGTGCCAGCAGTTTAAAAGGCCGGCAGCCCCAGCATTTT.

This clonotype was detected a few times. The chain couples TRBV2 to TRBJ2-5, with a weak D call TRBD1 (5 bases). Per germline, CDR1 SNHLY and CDR2 FYNNEI. The length of the CDR3 is 15 residues. The V end was cut by 5 bases, the J end by 5 bases, with 18 bases between. The CDR3 loop is CASSTQGLVWETQYF. For the CDR3, the DNA is TGTGCCAGCAGTACTCAGGGCCTGGTTTGGGAGACCCAGTACTTC.

This clonotype was seen a handful of times. J is TRBJ1-1 and V is TRBV6-6; 8 positions agree with TRBD1. Unmatched junction bases numbered 9, after V lost 5 bases and J lost 4 bases. CDR1 is MNHNY, CDR2 SVGAGI, per germline (reference sequence). This CDR3 has 15 amino acids. The CDR3 sequence is CASSLPTGVSTEAFF. CDR3 in DNA: TGTGCCAGCAGTCTTCCGACAGGGGTTAGCACTGAAGCTTTCTTT.

The rearrangement uses TRBV11-1 and TRBJ2-1; possibly TRBD1 for D (6 bases). Germline V gene data show CDR1 as SGHAT and CDR2 as FQDESV (reference sequence). V was cut by 3 bases and J by 9 bases, with 12 bases left in between. CDR3 size: 13 residues. The CDR3 protein is CASSFTGRIEQFF. DNA for the CDR3: TGTGCCAGCAGCTTTACAGGGCGAATTGAGCAGTTCTTC.

The chain employs TRBV9 and TRBJ2-7; possible D gene TRBD1, 6 bases. This CDR3 spans 15 amino acids. Per germline, CDR1 SGDLS and CDR2 YYNGEE. Deletions cut 0 bases from V and 6 bases from J, with 16 bases between. CDR3 residues: CASSVVGRLGAEQYF. CDR3 nucleotides: TGTGCCAGCAGCGTAGTTGGCCGCCTGGGGGCCGAGCAGTACTTC.

This clonotype was seen more than once but under ten times. The chain has TRBV7-3 and TRBJ2-6; TRBD2 is a possible D gene (5 bases). This CDR3 has 15 residues. Germline V gene sequence: CDR1 SGHTA, CDR2 FQGTGA. V was clipped by 5 bases and J by 4 bases, with 12 bases between them. CDR3 sequence: CASSLRGRGANVLTF. In DNA form, the CDR3 reads TGTGCCAGCAGCCTCCGAGGGCGGGGGGCCAACGTCCTGACTTTC.

The chain couples TRBV7-9 to TRBJ1-6; TRBD1 agrees at 7 bases. The CDR3 has 13 residues. The trim removed 5 bases at V and 12 bases at J, leaving 7 bases unmatched. CDR1 is SEHNR, CDR2 FQNEAQ, per germline (reference sequence). The chain's CDR3 is CASSREGALPLHF. For the CDR3, the DNA is TGTGCCAGCAGCCGAGAGGGGGCTTTACCCCTCCACTTT.

This clonotype was seen more than once but under ten times. The rearrangement uses TRBV5-8 and TRBJ2-2; TRBD2 agrees at 10 bases. Germline V gene lookup returns CDR1 SGHTS and CDR2 YDEGEE. The CDR3 has 14 amino acids. Trimming removed 5 bases from V and 6 bases from J; junction bases left unmatched: 4. In nucleotides, the CDR3 is TGTGCCAGCAGTTGGGGACTAGCGCCCGGGGAGCTGTTTTTT. This gives the protein CASSWGLAPGELFF.

The rearrangement uses TRBV20-1 and TRBJ1-4; the D is unclear. Trimming took off 5 bases at V and 11 bases at J, with 15 bases between the two ends. The CDR3 runs to 12 residues. Germline V CDR1 and CDR2: DFQATT, SNEGSKA (reference sequence). CDR3 loop: CSAGEGLGKLFF. The CDR3 bases are TGCAGTGCTGGGGAAGGCCTCGGGAAACTGTTTTTT.

Only a few counts were recorded for this clonotype. This chain uses TRBV4-2 with TRBJ2-5; D may be TRBD1 (6 bases). The V end was cut by 3 bases, the J end by 2 bases, with 10 bases between. From germline, CDR1 is LGHNA and CDR2 YNFKEQ. This CDR3 is built from 14 residues. The CDR3 sequence: CASSQPTGQETQYF. The CDR3 DNA reads as TGTGCCAGCAGCCAGCCGACAGGACAAGAGACCCAGTACTTC.

This clonotype was picked up a small number of times. V is TRBV6-5 and J is TRBJ2-1; TRBD2 matches 7 bases. CDR3 length: 17 amino acids. Trimming cost V 0 bases and J 6 bases; bases outside gene matches: 11. The V gene's germline CDR1 is MNHEY and CDR2 SVGAGI. The CDR3 DNA reads as TGTGCCAGCAGTTACTCGTTCGGGCTAGCGGCAGTCAATGAGCAGTTCTTC. Protein: CASSYSFGLAAVNEQFF.

The chain links TRBV7-2 to TRBJ1-1; D remains ambiguous. With 5 bases removed from V and 0 bases from J, the gap between germline ends came to 10 bases. The CDR3 has 14 amino acids. The germline CDR1 and CDR2 sequences are SGHTA and FQGNSA. The CDR3 DNA sequence: TGTGCCAGCAGCCCAGAGGTTATGAACACTGAAGCTTTCTTT. Its protein is CASSPEVMNTEAFF.

The V and J genes are TRBV7-2 and TRBJ1-1; 7 bases line up with TRBD1. In germline, CDR1 is SGHTA, CDR2 FQGNSA. This CDR3 is built from 14 residues. Unmatched junction bases numbered 2, after V lost 3 bases and J lost 1 base. The CDR3 DNA reads TGTGCCAGCAGCTTCGGGACAGCGAACACTGAAGCTTTCTTT. Translating gives CASSFGTANTEAFF. Full variable domain (rest looked up from reference TRBV7-2 and TRBJ1-1): GAGVSQSPSNKVTEKGKDVELRCDPISGHTALYWYRQSLGQGLEFLIYFQGNSAPDKSGLPSDRFSAERTGGSVSTLTIQRTQQEDSAVYLCASSFGTANTEAFFGQGTRLTVV.

This clonotype was counted a few times. The V gene is TRBV5-6, the J gene TRBJ2-1; a possible D gene is TRBD2 (6 bases). The CDR3 has 15 residues. The V end lost 4 bases, the J end lost 0 bases, and 11 bases lay between the germline ends. The germline CDR1 and CDR2 sequences are SGHDT and YYEEEE. The CDR3 loop reads CASSRDWASYNEQFF. CDR3 coding DNA: TGTGCCAGCAGCCGGGACTGGGCCTCCTACAATGAGCAGTTCTTC.

This clonotype came up a few times. The chain is built from TRBV3-1 and TRBJ2-5; D gene uncertain. From germline, CDR1 is LGHDT and CDR2 YNNKEL (reference sequence). The CDR3 extends over 14 amino acids. V lost 0 bases and J lost 3, with 8 bases in between. In DNA, the CDR3 is TGTGCCAGCAGCCAAGATTTGGGAAAAGAGACCCAGTACTTC. Encoded protein: CASSQDLGKETQYF.

This clonotype is medium-sized within its sample. The gene calls are TRBV29-1 and TRBJ2-2; the D is unclear. Germline V gene lookup returns CDR1 SQVTM and CDR2 ANQGSEA. V was pared by 1 base and J by 4 bases, with 4 bases between. The CDR3 is made up of 12 amino acids. The CDR3, as DNA: TGCAGCGTTGAAGGGGGCACCGGGGAGCTGTTTTTT. Its protein product is CSVEGGTGELFF.

This clonotype was seen a few times. The chain recombines TRBV29-1 with TRBJ2-5; 8 bases are a match to TRBD1. The V gene's germline CDR1 is SQVTM and CDR2 ANQGSEA. Unmatched junction bases numbered 11, after V lost 6 bases and J lost 5 bases. This CDR3 is 14 amino acids long. CDR3 nucleotides: TGCAGCGTCAACAGGGGGAACTTTTTGGAGACCCAGTACTTC. This translates into CSVNRGNFLETQYF.

The J gene is TRBJ2-2, the V gene TRBV12-3 or TRBV12-4; TRBD2 is a possible D gene (6 bases). V shed 6 bases and J shed 1 base, with 9 bases lying between them. The CDR3 is 14 residues long. CDR3 nucleotide sequence: TGTGCCAGCAGGGACTACCAGAACACCGGGGAGCTGTTTTTT. This encodes CASRDYQNTGELFF.